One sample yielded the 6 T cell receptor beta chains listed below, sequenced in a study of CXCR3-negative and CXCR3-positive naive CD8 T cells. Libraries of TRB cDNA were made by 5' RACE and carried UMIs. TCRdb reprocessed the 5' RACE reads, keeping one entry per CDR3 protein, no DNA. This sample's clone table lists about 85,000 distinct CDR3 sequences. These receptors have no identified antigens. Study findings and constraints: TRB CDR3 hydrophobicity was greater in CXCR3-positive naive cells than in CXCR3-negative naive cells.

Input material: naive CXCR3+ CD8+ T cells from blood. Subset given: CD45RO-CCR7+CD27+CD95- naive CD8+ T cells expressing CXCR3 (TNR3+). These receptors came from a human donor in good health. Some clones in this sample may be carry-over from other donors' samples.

CDR3 protein: CASSTDSGGELEQFF. This chain connects TRBV19 to TRBJ2-1; with no DNA, the TCRdb D assignment of TRBD2 cannot be verified. CDR3 length: 15 amino acids. Per the germline V gene, CDR1 is LNHDA and CDR2 is SQIVND (reference sequence).

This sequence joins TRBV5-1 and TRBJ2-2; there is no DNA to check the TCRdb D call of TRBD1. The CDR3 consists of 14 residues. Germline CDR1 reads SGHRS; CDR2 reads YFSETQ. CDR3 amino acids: CASSLTGHTGELFF.

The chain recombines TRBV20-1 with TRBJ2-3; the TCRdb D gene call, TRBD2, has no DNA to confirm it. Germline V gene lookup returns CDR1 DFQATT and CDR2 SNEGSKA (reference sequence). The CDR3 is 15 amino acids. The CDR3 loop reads CSAGLAGGGADTQYF.

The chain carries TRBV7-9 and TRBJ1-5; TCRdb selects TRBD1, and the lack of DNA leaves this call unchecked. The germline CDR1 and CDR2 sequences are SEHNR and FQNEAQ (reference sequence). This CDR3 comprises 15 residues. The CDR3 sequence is CASSLGTGGNQPQHF.

The CDR3 loop reads CASRWASGRYEQFF. The chain is built from TRBV19 and TRBJ2-1; no DNA is available, so the TRBD2 call from TCRdb remains unchecked. Germline CDR1 and CDR2: LNHDA and SQIVND (reference sequence). The CDR3 is 14 amino acids.

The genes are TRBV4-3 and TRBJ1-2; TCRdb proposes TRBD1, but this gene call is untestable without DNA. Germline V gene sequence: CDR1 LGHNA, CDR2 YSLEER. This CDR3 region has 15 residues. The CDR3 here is CASSPSRGFGDGYTF.